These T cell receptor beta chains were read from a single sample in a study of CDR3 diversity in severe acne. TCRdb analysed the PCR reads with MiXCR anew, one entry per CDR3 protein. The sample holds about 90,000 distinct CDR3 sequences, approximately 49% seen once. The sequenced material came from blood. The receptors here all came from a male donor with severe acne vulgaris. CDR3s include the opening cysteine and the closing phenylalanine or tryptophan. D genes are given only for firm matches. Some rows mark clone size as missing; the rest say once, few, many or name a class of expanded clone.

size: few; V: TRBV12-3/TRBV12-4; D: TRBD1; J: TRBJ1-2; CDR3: CASRPGGGGGYTF; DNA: TGTGCCAGCAGGCCAGGGGGGGGGGGGGGCTACACCTTC
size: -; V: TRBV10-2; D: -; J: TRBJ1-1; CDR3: CASAVGNTEAFF; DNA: TGCGCCAGCGCCGTGGGGAACACTGAAGCTTTCTTT
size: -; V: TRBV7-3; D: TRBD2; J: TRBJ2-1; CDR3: CASRGGGAYNEQFF; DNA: TGTGCCAGCAGAGGCGGGGGGGCCTACAATGAGCAGTTCTTC
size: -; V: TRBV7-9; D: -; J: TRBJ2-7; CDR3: CANSRDSNPYEQYF; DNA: TGTGCCAACAGCCGGGACTCTAACCCCTACGAGCAGTACTTC
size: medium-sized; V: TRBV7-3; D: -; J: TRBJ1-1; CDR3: CASSLTGDTEAFF; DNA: TGTGCCAGCAGCTTAACAGGGGACACTGAAGCTTTCTTT
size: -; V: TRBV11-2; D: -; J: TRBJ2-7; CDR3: CASSWVQGGLGYEQYF; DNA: TGTGCCAGCAGCTGGGTACAGGGCGGACTAGGGTACGAGCAGTACTTC
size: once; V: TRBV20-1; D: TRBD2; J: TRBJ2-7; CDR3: CSARDYASGGAGGEQYF; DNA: TGCAGTGCTAGAGATTATGCTAGCGGGGGGGCTGGTGGGGAGCAGTACTTC
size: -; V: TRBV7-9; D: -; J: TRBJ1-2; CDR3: CASSFRDASYTF; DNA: TGTGCCAGCAGCTTCAGGGATGCGAGCTACACCTTC
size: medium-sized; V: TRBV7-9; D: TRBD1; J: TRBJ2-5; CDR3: CASSIRTGKETQYF; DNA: TGTGCCAGCAGTATTCGGACAGGGAAAGAGACCCAGTACTTC
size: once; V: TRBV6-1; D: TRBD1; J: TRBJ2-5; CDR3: CATSDPGQETQYF; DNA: TGTGCCACCAGTGACCCGGGACAGGAGACCCAGTACTTC
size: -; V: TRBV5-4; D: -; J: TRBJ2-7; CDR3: CASSMWPQGTYEQYF; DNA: TGTGCCAGCAGCATGTGGCCTCAGGGTACCTACGAGCAGTACTTC
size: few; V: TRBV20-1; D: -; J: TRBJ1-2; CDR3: CSATQGFYGYTF; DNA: TGCAGTGCCACACAGGGATTCTATGGCTACACCTTC
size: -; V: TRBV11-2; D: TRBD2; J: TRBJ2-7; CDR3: CASSSTSDNSYEQYF; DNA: TGTGCCAGCAGCTCAACTAGCGATAACTCCTACGAGCAGTACTTC
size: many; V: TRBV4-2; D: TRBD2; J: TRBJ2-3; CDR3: CASSDTMGLARSTDTQYF; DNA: TGTGCCAGCAGCGATACCATGGGACTAGCGAGGAGCACAGATACGCAGTATTTT
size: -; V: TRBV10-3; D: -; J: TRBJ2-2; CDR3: CAISDRDNTGELFF; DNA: TGTGCCATCAGTGACAGGGATAACACCGGGGAGCTGTTTTTT
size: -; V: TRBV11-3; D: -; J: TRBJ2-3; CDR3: CASSFLTDTQYF; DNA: TGTGCCAGCAGCTTCCTTACAGATACGCAGTATTTT
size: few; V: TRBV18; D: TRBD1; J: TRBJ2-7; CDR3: CASSPIGTGGSEQCF; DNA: TGTGCCAGCTCACCAATCGGGACAGGGGGTTCCGAGCAGTGCTTC
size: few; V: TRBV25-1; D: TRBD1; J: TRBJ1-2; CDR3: CASSYDRAGYGYTF; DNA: TGTGCCAGCAGTTACGACAGGGCGGGCTATGGCTACACCTTC
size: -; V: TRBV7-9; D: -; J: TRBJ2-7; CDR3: CASSSVMTGPYEQYF; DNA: TGTGCCAGCAGCTCTGTAATGACAGGCCCCTACGAGCAGTACTTC
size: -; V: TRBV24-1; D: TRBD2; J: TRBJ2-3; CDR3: CATSDRTSGDTDTQYF; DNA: TGTGCCACCAGTGACCGGACTAGCGGAGACACAGATACGCAGTATTTT
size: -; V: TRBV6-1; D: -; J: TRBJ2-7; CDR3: CASSLYEQYF; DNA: TGTGCCAGCAGCTTATACGAGCAGTACTTC
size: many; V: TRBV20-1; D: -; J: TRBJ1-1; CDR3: CSAHIGGGNTEAFF; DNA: TGCAGTGCTCATATAGGGGGGGGCAACACTGAAGCTTTCTTT
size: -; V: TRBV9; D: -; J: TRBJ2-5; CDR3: CASSAGVQGETQYF; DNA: TGTGCCAGCAGCGCAGGGGTCCAGGGGGAGACCCAGTACTTC
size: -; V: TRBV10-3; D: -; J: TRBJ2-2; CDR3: CAISVRGNGELFF; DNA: TGTGCCATCAGTGTTAGGGGAAACGGGGAGCTGTTTTTT
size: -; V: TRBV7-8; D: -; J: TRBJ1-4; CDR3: CASSQGLINEKLFF; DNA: TGTGCCAGCAGCCAGGGACTGATTAATGAAAAACTGTTTTTT
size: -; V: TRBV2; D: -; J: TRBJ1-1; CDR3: CASSGLGAEAFF; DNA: TGTGCCAGCAGTGGGCTCGGCGCTGAAGCTTTCTTT
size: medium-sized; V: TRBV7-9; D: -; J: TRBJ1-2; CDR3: CASSKQGNYGYTF; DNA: TGTGCCAGCAGCAAGCAGGGGAACTATGGCTACACCTTC
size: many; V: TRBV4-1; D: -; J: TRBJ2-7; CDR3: CASSQVGVGEQYF; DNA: TGCGCCAGCAGCCAAGTGGGGGTTGGGGAGCAGTACTTC
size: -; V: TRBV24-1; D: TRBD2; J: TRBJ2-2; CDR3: CATGTSAGEPFF; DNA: TGTGCGACCGGGACTAGCGCCGGGGAGCCGTTTTTT
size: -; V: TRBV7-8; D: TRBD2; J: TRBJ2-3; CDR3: CASSPRGLATDTQYF; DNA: TGTGCCAGCAGCCCACGGGGACTAGCGACAGATACGCAGTATTTT
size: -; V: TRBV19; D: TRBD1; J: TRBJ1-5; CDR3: CASSRDRRYLSNQPQHF; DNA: TGTGCCAGTAGTCGGGACAGGAGGTATCTTAGCAATCAGCCTCAGCATTTT
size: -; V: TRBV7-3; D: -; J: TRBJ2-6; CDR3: CASVVRRQGLWLHLRF; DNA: -
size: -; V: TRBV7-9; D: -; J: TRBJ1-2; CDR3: CASSFPGGNGYTF; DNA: TGTGCCAGCAGCTTCCCCGGGGGCAATGGCTACACCTTC
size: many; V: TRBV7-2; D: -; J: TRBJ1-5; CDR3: CASSLGLNQPQHF; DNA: TGTGCCAGCAGCTTGGGACTCAATCAGCCCCAGCATTTT
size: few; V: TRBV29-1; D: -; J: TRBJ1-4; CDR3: CSASEREKLFF; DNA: TGCAGCGCGTCGGAAAGGGAAAAACTGTTTTTT
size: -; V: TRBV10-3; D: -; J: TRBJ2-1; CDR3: CASSYLSGTSYNEQFF; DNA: TGTGCCAGCAGTTACTTATCCGGGACCTCCTACAATGAGCAGTTCTTC
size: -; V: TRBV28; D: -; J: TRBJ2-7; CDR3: CASSLLSYEQYF; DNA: TGTGCCAGCAGTTTATTAAGTTACGAGCAGTACTTC
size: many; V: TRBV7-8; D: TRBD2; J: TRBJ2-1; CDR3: CASSLEASGTFNEQFF; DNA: TGTGCCAGCAGCTTAGAAGCTAGCGGGACCTTCAATGAGCAGTTCTTC
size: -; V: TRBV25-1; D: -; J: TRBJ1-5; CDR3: CASSEMGEQPQHF; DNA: TGTGCCAGCAGTGAGATGGGGGAGCAGCCCCAGCATTTT
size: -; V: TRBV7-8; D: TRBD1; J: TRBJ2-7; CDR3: CASSQAVGQGYEQYF; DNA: TGTGCCAGCAGCCAGGCAGTGGGACAGGGCTACGAGCAGTACTTC
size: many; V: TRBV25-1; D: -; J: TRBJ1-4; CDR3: CASSEFVVNTNEKLFF; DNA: TGTGCCAGCAGTGAATTCGTGGTGAATACTAATGAAAAACTGTTTTTT
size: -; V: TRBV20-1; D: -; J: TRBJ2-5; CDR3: CSASRGQKETQYF; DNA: TGCAGTGCTAGCCGCGGACAGAAAGAGACCCAGTACTTC
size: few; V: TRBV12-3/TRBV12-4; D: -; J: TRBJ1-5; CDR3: CASSLSGFNNQPQHF; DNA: TGTGCCAGCAGTTTATCCGGGTTTAACAATCAGCCCCAGCATTTT
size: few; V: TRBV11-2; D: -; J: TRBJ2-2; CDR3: CASSLDLAGGWESGELFF; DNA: TGTGCCAGCAGCTTAGATTTAGCTGGAGGATGGGAGTCCGGGGAGCTGTTTTTT
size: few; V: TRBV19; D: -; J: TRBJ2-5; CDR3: CASSISRGKTQYF; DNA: TGTGCCAGTAGTATAAGCAGGGGCAAGACCCAGTACTTC
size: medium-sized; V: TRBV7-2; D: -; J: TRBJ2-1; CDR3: CASSLDPGEDEQFF; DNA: TGTGCCAGCAGCTTAGATCCGGGGGAGGATGAGCAGTTCTTC
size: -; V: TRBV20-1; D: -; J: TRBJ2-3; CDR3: CSASGSRTDTQYF; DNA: TGCAGTGCTAGCGGGAGCAGGACAGATACGCAGTATTTT
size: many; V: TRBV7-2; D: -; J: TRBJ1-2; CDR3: CASSLVTLRDYGYTF; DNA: TGTGCCAGCAGCTTAGTTACTCTCAGGGATTATGGCTACACCTTC
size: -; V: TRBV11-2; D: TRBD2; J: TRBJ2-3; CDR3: CASSLRLAGTQYF; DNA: TGTGCCAGCAGCTTACGACTAGCGGGTACGCAGTATTTT
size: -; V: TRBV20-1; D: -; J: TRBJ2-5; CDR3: CSARDETQYF; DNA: TGCAGTGCTAGAGATGAGACCCAGTACTTC
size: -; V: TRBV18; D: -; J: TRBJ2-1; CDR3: CASSPDDFYNEQFF; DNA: TGTGCCAGCTCACCAGATGATTTCTACAATGAGCAGTTCTTC
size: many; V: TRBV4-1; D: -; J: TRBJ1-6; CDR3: CASSQGGHSPLHF; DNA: TGCGCCAGCAGCCAAGGGGGACATTCACCCCTCCACTTT
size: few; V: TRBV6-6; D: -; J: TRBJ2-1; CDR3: CASSYRVGSYNEQFF; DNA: TGTGCCAGCAGTTACAGGGTAGGCTCCTACAATGAGCAGTTCTTC
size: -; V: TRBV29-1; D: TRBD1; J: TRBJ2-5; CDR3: CSVQFADRGSVETQYF; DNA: TGCAGCGTCCAATTTGCTGACAGGGGAAGTGTCGAGACCCAGTACTTC
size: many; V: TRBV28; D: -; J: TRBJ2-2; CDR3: CASMGTGELFF; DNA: TGTGCCAGCATGGGCACCGGGGAGCTGTTTTTT
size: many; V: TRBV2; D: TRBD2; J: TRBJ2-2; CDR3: CASTRLAGKVGELFF; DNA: TGTGCCAGCACCAGACTAGCGGGAAAGGTCGGGGAGCTGTTTTTT
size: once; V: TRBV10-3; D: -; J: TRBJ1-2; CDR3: CAISAWGGQDRGSGYTF; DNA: TGTGCCATCAGTGCGTGGGGAGGTCAGGACAGAGGTTCAGGCTACACCTTC
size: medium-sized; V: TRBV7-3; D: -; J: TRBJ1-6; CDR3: CASSLKWDGTSPLHF; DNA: TGTGCCAGCAGCTTAAAATGGGACGGGACTTCACCCCTCCACTTT
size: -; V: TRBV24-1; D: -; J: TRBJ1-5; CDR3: CATSDSGAGDQPQHF; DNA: TGTGCCACCAGTGATTCGGGGGCAGGCGATCAGCCCCAGCATTTT
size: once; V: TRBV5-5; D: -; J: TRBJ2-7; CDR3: CASSSARDNYVYEQYF; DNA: TGTGCCAGCAGCTCGGCTCGAGATAACTACGTCTACGAGCAGTACTTC